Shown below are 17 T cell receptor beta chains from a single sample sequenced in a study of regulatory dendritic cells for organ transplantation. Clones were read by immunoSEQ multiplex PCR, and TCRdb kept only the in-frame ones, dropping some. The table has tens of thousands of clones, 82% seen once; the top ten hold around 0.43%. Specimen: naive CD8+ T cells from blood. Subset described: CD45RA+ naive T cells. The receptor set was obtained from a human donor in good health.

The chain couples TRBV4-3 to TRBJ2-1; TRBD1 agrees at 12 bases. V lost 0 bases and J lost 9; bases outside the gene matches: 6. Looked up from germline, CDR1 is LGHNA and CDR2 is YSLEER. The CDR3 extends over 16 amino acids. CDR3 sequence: CASSQDGTGGSVEQFF. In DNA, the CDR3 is TGCGCCAGCAGCCAAGACGGGACAGGGGGCTCGGTTGAGCAGTTCTTC.

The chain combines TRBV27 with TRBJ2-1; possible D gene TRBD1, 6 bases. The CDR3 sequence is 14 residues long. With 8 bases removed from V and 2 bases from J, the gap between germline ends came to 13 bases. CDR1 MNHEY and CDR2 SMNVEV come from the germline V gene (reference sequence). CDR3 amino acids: CASQGLGPYNEQFF. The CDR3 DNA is TGTGCCAGCCAGGGGTTAGGGCCCTACAATGAGCAGTTCTTC.

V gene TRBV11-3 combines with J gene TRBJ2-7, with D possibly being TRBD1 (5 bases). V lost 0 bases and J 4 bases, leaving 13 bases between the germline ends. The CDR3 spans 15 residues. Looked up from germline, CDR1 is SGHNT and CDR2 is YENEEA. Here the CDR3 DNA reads TGTGCCAGCAGCTTAGATCCCGACAGTTTGTACGAGCAGTACTTC. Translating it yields CASSLDPDSLYEQYF.

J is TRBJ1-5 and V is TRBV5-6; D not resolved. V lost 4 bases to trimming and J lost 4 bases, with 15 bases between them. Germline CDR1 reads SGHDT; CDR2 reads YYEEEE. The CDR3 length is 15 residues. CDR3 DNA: TGTGCCAGCAGCGCCGAGGGAGGTCCAAATCAGCCCCAGCATTTT. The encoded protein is CASSAEGGPNQPQHF.

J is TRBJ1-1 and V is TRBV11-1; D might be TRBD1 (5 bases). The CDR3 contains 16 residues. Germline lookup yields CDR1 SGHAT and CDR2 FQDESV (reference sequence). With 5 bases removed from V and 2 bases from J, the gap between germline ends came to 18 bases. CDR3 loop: CASSVGSVGGNTEAFF. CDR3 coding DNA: TGTGCCAGCAGCGTAGGCTCGGTGGGGGGAAACACTGAAGCTTTCTTT.

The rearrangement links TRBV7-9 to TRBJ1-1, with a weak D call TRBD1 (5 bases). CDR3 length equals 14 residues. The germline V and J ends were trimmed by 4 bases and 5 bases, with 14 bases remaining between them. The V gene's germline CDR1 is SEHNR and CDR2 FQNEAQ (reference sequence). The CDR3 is CASSYLWAGTEAFF. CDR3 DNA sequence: TGTGCCAGCAGCTATCTCTGGGCAGGGACTGAAGCTTTCTTT. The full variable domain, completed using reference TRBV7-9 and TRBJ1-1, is DTGVSQNPRHKITKRGQNVTFRCDPISEHNRLYWYRQTLGQGPEFLTYFQNEAQLEKSRLLSDRFSAERPKGSFSTLEIQRTEQGDSAMYLCASSYLWAGTEAFFGQGTRLTVV.

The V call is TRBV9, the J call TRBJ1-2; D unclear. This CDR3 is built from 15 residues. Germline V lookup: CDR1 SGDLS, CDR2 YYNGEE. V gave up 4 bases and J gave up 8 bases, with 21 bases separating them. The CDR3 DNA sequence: TGTGCCAGCAGCTCCCTCACGCGGGATTCAACAGGCTACACCTTC. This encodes CASSSLTRDSTGYTF.

CDR3 nucleotides: TGTGCCAGCAGCTCCCTAGGATGGCAGGGTGGAGTGAACACTGAAGCTTTCTTT. This translates into CASSSLGWQGGVNTEAFF. The V gene is TRBV7-6, the J gene TRBJ1-1; a possible D gene is TRBD1 (5 bases). Germline CDR1 SGHVS, CDR2 FNYEAQ. CDR3 length equals 18 residues. The germline V and J ends were trimmed by 4 bases and 0 bases, with 21 bases remaining between them.

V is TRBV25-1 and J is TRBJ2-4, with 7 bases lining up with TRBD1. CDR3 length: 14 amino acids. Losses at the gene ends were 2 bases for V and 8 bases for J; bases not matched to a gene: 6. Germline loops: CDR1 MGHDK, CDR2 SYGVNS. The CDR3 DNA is TGTGCCAGCAGTGAAGGCAGGGGGTTTGACATTCAGTACTTC. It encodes CASSEGRGFDIQYF.

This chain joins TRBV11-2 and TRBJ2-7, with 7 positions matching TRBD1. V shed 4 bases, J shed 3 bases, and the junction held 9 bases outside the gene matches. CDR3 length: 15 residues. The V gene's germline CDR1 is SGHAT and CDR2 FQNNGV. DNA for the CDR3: TGTGCCAGCAGCTGGGGACAGACCCTATACTACGAGCAGTACTTC. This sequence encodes CASSWGQTLYYEQYF.

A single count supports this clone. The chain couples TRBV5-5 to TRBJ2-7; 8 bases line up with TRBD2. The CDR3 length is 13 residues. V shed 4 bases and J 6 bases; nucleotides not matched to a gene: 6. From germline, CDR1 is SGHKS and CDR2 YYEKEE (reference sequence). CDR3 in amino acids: CASSPAGVGEQYF. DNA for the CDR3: TGTGCCAGCAGCCCAGCGGGAGTTGGCGAGCAGTACTTC.

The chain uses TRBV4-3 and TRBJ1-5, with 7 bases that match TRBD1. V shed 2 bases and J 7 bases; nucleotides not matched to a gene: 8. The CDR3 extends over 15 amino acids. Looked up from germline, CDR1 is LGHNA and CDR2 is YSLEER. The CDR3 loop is CASSQSYRGGQPQHF. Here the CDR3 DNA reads TGCGCCAGCAGCCAATCATACAGGGGTGGCCAGCCCCAGCATTTT.

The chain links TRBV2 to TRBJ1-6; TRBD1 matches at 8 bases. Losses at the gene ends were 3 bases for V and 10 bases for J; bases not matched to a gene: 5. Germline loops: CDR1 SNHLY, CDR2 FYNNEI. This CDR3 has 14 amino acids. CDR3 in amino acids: CASSDTGGLSPLHF. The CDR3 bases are TGTGCCAGCAGTGACACAGGGGGTTTATCACCCCTCCACTTT.

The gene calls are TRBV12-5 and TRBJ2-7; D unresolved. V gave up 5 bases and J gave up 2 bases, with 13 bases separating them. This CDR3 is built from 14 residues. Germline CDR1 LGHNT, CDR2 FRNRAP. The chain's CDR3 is CASGPSRRAYEQYF. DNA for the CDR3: TGTGCTAGTGGTCCTTCGAGGCGAGCCTACGAGCAGTACTTC. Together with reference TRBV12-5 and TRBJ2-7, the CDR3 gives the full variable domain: DARVTQTPRHKVTEMGQEVTMRCQPILGHNTVFWYRQTMMQGLELLAYFRNRAPLDDSGMPKDRFSAEMPDATLATLKIQPSEPRDSAVYFCASGPSRRAYEQYFGPGTRLTVT.

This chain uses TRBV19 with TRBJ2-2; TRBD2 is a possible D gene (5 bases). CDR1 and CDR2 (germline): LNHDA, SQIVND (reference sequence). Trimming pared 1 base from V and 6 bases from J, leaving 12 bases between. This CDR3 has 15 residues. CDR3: CASSIGLSSAGELFF. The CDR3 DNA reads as TGTGCCAGTAGTATAGGCTTAAGTAGCGCCGGGGAGCTGTTTTTT.

For the CDR3, the DNA is TGTGCCAGCAGCCAAGATGAACGGAGGGACTCACCCCTCCACTTT. This encodes CASSQDERRDSPLHF. V gene TRBV14 combines with J gene TRBJ1-6, with a weak D call TRBD1 (5 bases). This CDR3 is built from 15 residues. V lost 0 bases to trimming and J lost 10 bases, with 13 bases between them. Germline CDR1 and CDR2: SGHDN and FVKESK.

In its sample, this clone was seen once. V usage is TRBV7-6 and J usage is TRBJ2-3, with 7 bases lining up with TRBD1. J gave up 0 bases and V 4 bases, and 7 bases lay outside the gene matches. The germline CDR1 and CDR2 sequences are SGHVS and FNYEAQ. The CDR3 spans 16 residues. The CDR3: CASSYRQGPSTDTQYF. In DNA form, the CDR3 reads TGTGCCAGCAGCTACCGACAGGGCCCGAGCACAGATACGCAGTATTTT.